The clone carrying this TCR beta chain was observed a single time. Its specificity is not known. The ends were cut back, 4 bases at V and 4 bases at J, with 13 bases in the middle. The CDR3 is 14 residues long. The germline V gene encodes CDR1 SGHTA and CDR2 FQGNSA. This record comes from a study of cytomegalovirus exposure and HLA in healthy donors. The validation cohort, a group of over a hundred subjects, included the donors and was separate from the approximately 650-subject first cohort. Study-wide points: The study listed some 160 cytomegalovirus-associated TCR beta chains. In vitro data verified three CMV-associated chains as specific for CMV antigens. The classifier reportedly diagnosed cytomegalovirus status with high sensitivity and specificity.

TCRdb's table, derived via immunoSEQ multiplex PCR, lists solely in-frame clones and lacks some. Among about 200,000 clones listed, around nine tenths were seen once. This chain uses TRBV7-2 with TRBJ1-2, with D hard to call. This receptor was taken from a woman under 30 in good health and CMV-seronegative. Sequencing input: PBMCs. The CDR3 region is CASSSPGEGYGYTF. The CDR3 DNA sequence: TGTGCCAGCAGCTCCCCTGGGGAGGGCTATGGCTACACCTTC.